This TCR beta chain was documented in a study of T cells in Graves' hyperthyroidism and ophthalmopathy. Amplified TCR beta CDR3 regions came from RNA transcripts. In the first-round RT-PCR of the TCR CDR3, the HTBI primer set was used. TCRdb passed the multiplex PCR reads through MiXCR, listing each CDR3 protein once. The sample has approximately 370,000 distinct CDR3 sequences; about 18% are singletons. Between the trimmed V and J ends, which lost 3 bases and 4 bases, there was a span of 12 bases. Germline V gene lookup returns CDR1 PRHDT and CDR2 FYEKMQ (reference sequence). The CDR3 covers 15 residues.

The sequence came from a woman aged 25 to 39 with Graves' hyperthyroidism that later progressed to Graves' ophthalmopathy. The specimen sequenced was blood. V and J are TRBV13 and TRBJ2-2; D remains ambiguous. CDR3 in amino acids: CASSFTQSGTGELFF. The DNA for the CDR3 is TGTGCCAGCAGCTTTACACAGAGTGGCACCGGGGAGCTGTTTTTT.